This T cell receptor beta chain was retrieved from a study of T cell repertoires in ileal Crohn's disease. Study context: From the resection specimen's proximal margin, biopsies were taken as MI.

Clones were read by immunoSEQ multiplex PCR, and TCRdb kept only the in-frame ones, dropping some. Seen here are about 3,000 clones, about 85% observed once, and the top ten hold 55% to 80%. CDR3 length: 16 residues. Germline-derived CDR1 and CDR2 are SGHVS and FNYEAQ. The V and J ends lost 4 bases and 4 bases, in that order; junction bases with no gene match: 9. Stated time point: proximal margin of the surgical specimen (macroscopically non-inflamed). The clonotype was recovered from an adult with Crohn's disease. V usage is TRBV7-6 and J usage is TRBJ1-2, with 10 bases identical to TRBD1. The sample taken for sequencing was ileal tissue. The CDR3 DNA is TGTGCCAGCAGCTGGGCAGGACAGGGGGAACTCTATGGCTACACCTTC. As protein: CASSWAGQGELYGYTF. The whole variable domain, remainder taken from reference TRBV7-6 and TRBJ1-2, is GAGVSQSPRYKVTKRGQDVALRCDPISGHVSLYWYRQALGQGPEFLTYFNYEAQQDKSGLPNDRFSAERPEGSISTLTIQRTEQRDSAMYRCASSWAGQGELYGYTFGSGTRLTVV.